Listed below are T cell receptor beta chains from one sample, sequenced in a study of control samples from healthy donors and cancer patients. Libraries were prepared by immunoSEQ multiplex PCR; TCRdb keeps only in-frame clonotypes and omits some of them. Of some 90,000 clones in the sample, roughly 92% were seen once. The sample comprised blood. The source of these receptors is a young woman in good health. Both conserved end residues are part of each CDR3. The order of the fields is D gene, J gene, V gene, CDR3 protein, CDR3 DNA. The D gene is left open where the match is weak.

d_call: TRBD2; j_call: TRBJ2-2; v_call: TRBV18; cdr3_aa: CASSLRTSGSHGELFF; cdr3_nt: TGTGCCAGCTCCCTCCGGACTAGCGGGAGCCACGGGGAGCTGTTTTTT
d_call: NA; j_call: TRBJ2-2; v_call: TRBV11-3; cdr3_aa: CASSPRGPPTGELFF; cdr3_nt: TGTGCCAGCAGCCCTAGAGGGCCTCCGACCGGGGAGCTGTTTTTT
d_call: NA; j_call: TRBJ1-1; v_call: TRBV19; cdr3_aa: CASRTLKGAFF; cdr3_nt: TGTGCCAGTAGGACCTTGAAAGGAGCTTTCTTT
d_call: NA; j_call: TRBJ2-2; v_call: TRBV29-1; cdr3_aa: CSVRPKRTGELFF; cdr3_nt: TGCAGCGTTCGGCCTAAGAGGACCGGGGAGCTGTTTTTT
d_call: NA; j_call: TRBJ1-6; v_call: TRBV27; cdr3_aa: CASSFPNSPLHF; cdr3_nt: TGTGCCAGCAGTTTCCCGAATTCACCCCTCCACTTT
d_call: NA; j_call: TRBJ1-6; v_call: TRBV6-2/TRBV6-3; cdr3_aa: CASSPDPQRSYNSPLHF; cdr3_nt: TGTGCCAGCAGTCCCGACCCCCAACGCTCCTATAATTCACCCCTCCACTTT
d_call: NA; j_call: TRBJ1-4; v_call: TRBV7-6; cdr3_aa: CASSPGAGDNEKLFF; cdr3_nt: TGTGCCAGCAGCCCGGGGGCGGGAGATAATGAAAAACTGTTTTTT
d_call: NA; j_call: TRBJ1-5; v_call: TRBV29-1; cdr3_aa: CSVGQVDQPQHF; cdr3_nt: TGCAGCGTTGGACAGGTCGATCAGCCCCAGCATTTT
d_call: NA; j_call: TRBJ2-7; v_call: TRBV10-3; cdr3_aa: CAISVSGADYEQYF; cdr3_nt: TGTGCCATCAGTGTGTCAGGGGCGGACTACGAGCAGTACTTC
d_call: TRBD2; j_call: TRBJ2-7; v_call: TRBV29-1; cdr3_aa: CSAARTSNYEQYF; cdr3_nt: TGCAGCGCCGCCCGGACTAGTAACTACGAGCAGTACTTC
d_call: NA; j_call: TRBJ1-3; v_call: TRBV9; cdr3_aa: CASSTLGGDLGNTIYF; cdr3_nt: TGTGCCAGCAGCACCCTCGGGGGTGACTTAGGAAACACCATATATTTT
d_call: TRBD2; j_call: TRBJ2-3; v_call: TRBV7-2; cdr3_aa: CASSLGSGRTTDTQYF; cdr3_nt: TGTGCCAGCAGCTTAGGTAGCGGGAGGACCACAGATACGCAGTATTTT
d_call: TRBD1; j_call: TRBJ1-5; v_call: TRBV5-1; cdr3_aa: CADGDRYSNQPQHF; cdr3_nt: TGCGCCGACGGGGACAGGTATAGCAATCAGCCCCAGCATTTT
d_call: NA; j_call: TRBJ1-5; v_call: TRBV2; cdr3_aa: CARSGRGHNQPQHF; cdr3_nt: TGTGCCAGGTCGGGGAGGGGCCACAATCAGCCCCAGCATTTT
d_call: NA; j_call: TRBJ1-1; v_call: TRBV12-5; cdr3_aa: CASGTGRFNTEAFF; cdr3_nt: TGTGCTAGTGGTACGGGGAGGTTCAACACTGAAGCTTTCTTT
d_call: NA; j_call: TRBJ1-1; v_call: TRBV2; cdr3_aa: CAIRGNTEAFF; cdr3_nt: TGTGCCATCAGGGGGAACACTGAAGCTTTCTTT